The 14 T cell receptor beta chains below come from one sample, sequenced in a study of immune evolution from preneoplasia to lung adenocarcinoma. TCRdb's table, derived via immunoSEQ multiplex PCR, lists solely in-frame clones and lacks some. The table lists roughly 40,000 clones, roughly 74% of them singletons, with about 5.7% in the top ten. The sequenced sample was FFPE invasive lung adenocarcinoma tissue. Receptor source: a person between 60 and 69 years old with lung adenocarcinoma.

The CDR3 spells CSVRGTGEKLFF. CDR3 DNA sequence: TGCAGCGTCCGGGGTACAGGTGAAAAACTGTTTTTT. The chain is built from TRBV29-1 and TRBJ1-4, with D possibly being TRBD1 (5 bases). CDR1 and CDR2 (germline): SQVTM, ANQGSEA. The CDR3 runs to 12 residues. The V and J ends lost 6 bases and 7 bases respectively, with 12 bases between them.

The chain couples TRBV2 to TRBJ2-1; 12 bases match TRBD2. Trimming took 8 bases from V and 9 from J; bases not matched to a gene: 8. Germline CDR1 and CDR2: SNHLY and FYNNEI. There are 14 residues in the CDR3. CDR3 sequence: CASCYLAGGGEQFF. The CDR3 region has the DNA TGTGCCAGCTGTTATCTAGCGGGAGGGGGTGAGCAGTTCTTC.

This clone was seen only a few times. Other DNA sequences in the sample encode the same CDR3. This chain uses TRBV18 with TRBJ2-7; 11 bases agree with TRBD2. The CDR3 extends over 16 amino acids. The junction had 7 bases not matched to a gene; V was cut back by 4 bases and J by 2 bases. Looked up from germline, CDR1 is KGHSH and CDR2 is LQKENI. The CDR3 loop is CASSLRPTSGTYEQYF. The CDR3 region has the DNA TGTGCCAGCTCACTCCGACCGACTAGCGGGACCTACGAGCAGTACTTC.

V is TRBV30 and J is TRBJ2-1; tentative D call: TRBD2 (5 bases). The CDR3 has 11 amino acids. Germline-derived CDR1 and CDR2 are GTSNPN and SVGIG (reference sequence). Trimming took 7 bases from V and 7 from J, leaving 11 bases between them. The CDR3 reads CASLSGNEQFF. In nucleotides, the CDR3 is TGTGCCTCCCTCTCGGGGAATGAGCAGTTCTTC.

The genes are TRBV28 and TRBJ1-4, with TRBD1 matching 9 bases. Germline CDR1 and CDR2: MDHEN and SYDVKM. J gave up 6 bases and V 3 bases, and 8 bases lay outside the gene matches. The CDR3 covers 16 residues. This chain's CDR3 is CASSFVGQGIYEKLFF. The DNA for the CDR3 is TGTGCCAGCAGTTTCGTGGGACAGGGTATTTATGAAAAACTGTTTTTT.

CDR3 region: CASSLAQGLNTEAFF. The DNA of the CDR3 is TGTGCCAGCAGCTTAGCTCAGGGGCTGAACACTGAAGCTTTCTTT. This chain links TRBV7-2 with TRBJ1-1; possible D gene TRBD1, 6 bases. V gave up 0 bases and J gave up 0 bases, with 8 bases separating them. The CDR3 sequence is 15 residues long. Germline CDR1 is SGHTA and CDR2 is FQGNSA.

This rearrangement joins TRBV27 to TRBJ2-2; D gene unclear. The germline V gene has CDR1 MNHEY and CDR2 SMNVEV (reference sequence). Trimming cost V 3 bases and J 4 bases, with 6 bases left between them. The CDR3 runs to 13 residues. CDR3 coding DNA: TGTGCCAGCAGTTTGAGGCGCACCGGGGAGCTGTTTTTT. The encoded protein is CASSLRRTGELFF.

This clone was found a few times. This specimen includes other DNA sequences encoding the same CDR3. The gene calls are TRBV6-1 and TRBJ1-2, with D possibly being TRBD1 (5 bases). Looked up from germline, CDR1 is MNHNS and CDR2 is SASEGT. V lost 1 base, J lost 5 bases, and 11 bases lay in between. This CDR3 is built from 14 residues. CDR3 nucleotide sequence: TGTGCCAGCAGTGAAGGTACAGGCCTATATGGCTACACCTTC. It specifies CASSEGTGLYGYTF.

By share, this clone ranks as medium-sized. This sequence joins TRBV5-1 and TRBJ2-7; TRBD2 matches 7 bases. The V segment lost 3 bases and the J segment 0 bases; nucleotides outside the gene matches: 0. The CDR3 runs 13 residues. CDR1 and CDR2 (germline): SGHRS, YFSETQ. As DNA, the CDR3 is TGCGCCAGCAGCTGGACTAGCTCCTACGAGCAGTACTTC. It translates to CASSWTSSYEQYF.

DNA of the CDR3: TGTGCCACCAGCAGAGCACAAGCAGTGAACACTGAAGCTTTCTTT. It codes for CATSRAQAVNTEAFF. The gene calls are TRBV15 and TRBJ1-1; D remains ambiguous. CDR3 length: 15 residues. Trimming stripped 1 base from V and 0 bases from J, with 9 bases between. Germline V lookup: CDR1 LNHNV, CDR2 YYDKDF (reference sequence).

This sequence joins TRBV5-8 and TRBJ1-5; TRBD1 agrees at 7 bases. The CDR3 is made up of 14 amino acids. Germline values: CDR1 SGHTS, CDR2 YDEGEE. V gave up 1 base and J gave up 4 bases; unmatched junction bases: 2. The chain's CDR3 is CASSLYRGNQPQHF. The CDR3 nucleotides read TGTGCCAGCAGCTTGTACAGGGGAAATCAGCCCCAGCATTTT.

The chain carries TRBV12-5 and TRBJ2-1; 9 nucleotides match TRBD2. Germline V gives CDR1 LGHNT, CDR2 FRNRAP. This CDR3 is 16 amino acids long. With V trimmed by 3 bases and J by 2 bases, 5 bases remained unmatched. The chain's CDR3 is CASGFAAGGPYNEQFF. The DNA of the CDR3 is TGTGCTAGTGGTTTTGCGGCGGGAGGGCCCTACAATGAGCAGTTCTTC.

The genes are TRBV28 and TRBJ2-5; D is perhaps TRBD1 or TRBD2 (5 bases each). Looked up from germline, CDR1 is MDHEN and CDR2 is SYDVKM. V lost 8 bases and J 1 base, leaving 8 bases between the germline ends. CDR3 length equals 12 residues. The CDR3 DNA sequence: TGTGCCAGCCGGGACCCCCAAGAGACCCAGTACTTC. Protein product: CASRDPQETQYF.

The CDR3 nucleotides read TGTGCCAGCAGTTTAGGGCAGTATACGCAGTATTTT. Translated: CASSLGQYTQYF. The chain uses TRBV28 and TRBJ2-3, with unresolved D. The CDR3 is 12 residues long. V gave up 2 bases and J gave up 7 bases, with 7 bases separating them. Germline CDR1 MDHEN, CDR2 SYDVKM.